This T cell receptor (beta chain) was obtained from a study of control samples from healthy donors and cancer patients. Clones were sequenced by immunoSEQ multiplex PCR, and TCRdb holds only the in-frame ones, with some missing. The sample lists 100,000 to 150,000 clones, less than 95% occurring once. Germline CDR1 reads LGHNA; CDR2 reads YNFKEQ. Trimming stripped 0 bases from V and 1 base from J, with 9 bases between. The CDR3 is made up of 15 amino acids. This clone turned up a few times. The sequenced material came from blood. The receptor's source is a young man in good health. The chain has TRBV4-2 and TRBJ1-1, with no clear D. CDR3 loop: CASSQEWNGNTEAFF. DNA of the CDR3: TGTGCCAGCAGCCAAGAGTGGAACGGGAACACTGAAGCTTTCTTT.